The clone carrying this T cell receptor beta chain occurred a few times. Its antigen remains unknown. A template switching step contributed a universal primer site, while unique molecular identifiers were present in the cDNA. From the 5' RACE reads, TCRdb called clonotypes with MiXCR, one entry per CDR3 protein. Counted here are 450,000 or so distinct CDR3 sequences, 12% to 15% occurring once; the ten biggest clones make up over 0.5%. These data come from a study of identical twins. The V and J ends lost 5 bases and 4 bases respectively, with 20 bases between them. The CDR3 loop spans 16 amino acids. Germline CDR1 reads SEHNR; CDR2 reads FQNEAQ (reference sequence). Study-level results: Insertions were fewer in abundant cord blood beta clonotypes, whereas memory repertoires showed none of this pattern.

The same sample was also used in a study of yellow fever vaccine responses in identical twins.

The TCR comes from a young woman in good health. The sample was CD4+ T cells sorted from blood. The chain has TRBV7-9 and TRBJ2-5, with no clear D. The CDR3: CASSPQSLGGIETQYF. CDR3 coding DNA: TGTGCCAGCAGCCCTCAGTCCCTGGGCGGCATAGAGACCCAGTACTTC.